This T cell receptor beta chain was sequenced during a study of blood T cell repertoires in COVID-19 (dated by TCRdb to 2020 to 2022). As for the study more broadly: Samples covering the acute and convalescent phases of COVID-19 were provided by collaborators in the United States, Italy and Spain. The prospective study material was composed of cDNA or gDNA derived from T cells, B-cell-depleted T cells, or PBMCs. Subjects who had been exposed to COVID-19, were actively infected with it, or had recovered from it provided the deeply sampled blood TCRbeta repertoires that made up the dataset. A freely available public database, intended as a resource for researchers studying the immune response to SARS-CoV-2, is where the repertoires were released. Samples came from the ongoing ImmuneRACE study (first 160 participants) plus 1,254 subjects from 6 global collaborators. The sample metadata nearly always contained a de-identified subject ID, COVID-19 status, age in years and sex. HLA class I and class II types, where available, came from metadata supplied by the sample provider rather than from assay-based typing. Findings and caveats that apply to the study as a whole: Clinical and demographic metadata were provided uncurated, with the amount varying by source and participant.

The collaborating institutions used their own protocols to collect whole blood in K2EDTA tubes. Collaborator samples were shipped for TCRbeta analysis as frozen whole blood, isolated PBMCs, or DNA extracted from either sample type. In the case of this clone: This receptor's antigen is unknown. No much larger clone exists at a distance of one base, and base qualities are not known.

TCRbeta CDR3 regions were amplified from genomic DNA by means of the immunoSEQ Assay, a bias-controlled multiplex PCR. The paper's data handling went like this. The number of nucleated cells in each sample was estimated by amplification of reference gene primers within the assay. Sequence reads were collapsed and filtered to measure the absolute abundance of every unique TCRbeta CDR3 rearrangement. For each sample, productive Simpson clonality was calculated by taking the square root of Simpson's diversity index across productive rearrangements. Drawn from immuneACCESS, this table holds only the in-frame rearrangements with V and J called that TCRdb kept. Clones are partly lost; checked studies trace under half to an unresolved V gene and leave the rest unexplained. V and J calls and clone size are copied from that table; D and trimming were computed from the DNA. This sample has some 87,000 clones in its table, and about 89% of those were observed once. About 3.3% of the sample is taken by the ten largest.

The source is a woman in her 70s with acute or convalescent COVID-19. The material sequenced was peripheral blood.

The CDR3 corresponds to CASTLTRTGGGYTF. Read as DNA, the sequence is TGTGCCAGCACCCTAACCCGGACAGGGGGTGGCTACACCTTC. In this chain, TRBV6-5 is recombined with TRBJ1-2, and 10 junction bases match TRBD1. The germline V gene provides CDR1 MNHEY and CDR2 SVGAGI. CDR3 length: 14 amino acids, cysteine to phenylalanine. This entry keeps only the CDR3 DNA: 42 bases, framed from base 1. At the junction V is shortened by 7 bases and J by 7 bases; bases outside the gene matches: 9.